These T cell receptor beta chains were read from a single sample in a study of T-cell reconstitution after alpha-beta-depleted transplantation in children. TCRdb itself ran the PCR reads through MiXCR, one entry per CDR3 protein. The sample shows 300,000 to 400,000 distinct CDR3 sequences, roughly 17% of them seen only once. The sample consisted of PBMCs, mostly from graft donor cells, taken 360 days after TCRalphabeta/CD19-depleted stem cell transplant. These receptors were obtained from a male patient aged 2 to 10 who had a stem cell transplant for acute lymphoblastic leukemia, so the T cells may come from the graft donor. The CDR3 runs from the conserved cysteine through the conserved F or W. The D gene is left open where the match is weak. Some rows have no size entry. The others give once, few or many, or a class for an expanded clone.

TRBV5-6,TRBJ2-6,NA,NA,CASSSEFGANVLTF,TGTGCCAGCAGCTCGGAATTTGGGGCCAACGTCCTGACTTTC
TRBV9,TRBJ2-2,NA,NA,CASSVRGNTGELFF,TGTGCCAGCAGCGTTCGCGGGAACACCGGGGAGCTGTTTTTT
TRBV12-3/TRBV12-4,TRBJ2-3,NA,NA,CASSLYGQGTDTQYF,TGTGCCAGCAGTTTATACGGGCAGGGTACAGATACGCAGTATTTT
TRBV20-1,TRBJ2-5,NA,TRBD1,CSARRRPGQGRETQYF,TGCAGTGCTAGACGTCGGCCGGGACAGGGGAGAGAGACCCAGTACTTC
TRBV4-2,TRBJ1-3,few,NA,CASSQDIRGAGNTIYF,TGTGCCAGCAGCCAAGATATTAGAGGGGCTGGAAACACCATATATTTT
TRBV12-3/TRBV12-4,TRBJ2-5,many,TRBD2,CASSFGTSRLRETQYF,TGTGCCAGCAGTTTCGGGACTAGTAGGTTGCGAGAGACCCAGTACTTC
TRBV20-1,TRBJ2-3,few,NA,CSARRDAQTLATQYF,TGCAGTGCACGTCGGGACGCCCAGACATTGGCTACGCAGTATTTT
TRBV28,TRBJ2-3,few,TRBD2,CASSWGTSGSWSDTQYF,TGTGCCAGCAGTTGGGGGACTAGCGGGAGTTGGTCAGATACGCAGTATTTT
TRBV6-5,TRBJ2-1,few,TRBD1,CASSYSTGESSYNEQFF,TGTGCCAGCAGTTACTCGACAGGGGAAAGCTCCTACAATGAGCAGTTCTTC
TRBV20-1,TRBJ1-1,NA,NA,CSARIAGVNTEAFF,TGCAGTGCTAGAATCGCGGGAGTGAACACTGAAGCTTTCTTT
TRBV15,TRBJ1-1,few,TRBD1,CATSRWWDSRNTEAFF,TGTGCCACCAGCAGGTGGTGGGACAGCCGAAACACTGAAGCTTTCTTT
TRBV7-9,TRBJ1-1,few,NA,CASSSRTVEAFF,TGTGCCAGCAGCTCCAGGACAGTTGAAGCTTTCTTT
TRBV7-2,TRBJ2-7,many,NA,CASSLEIRGTYEQYF,TGTGCCAGCAGCTTAGAAATACGGGGCACCTACGAGCAGTACTTC
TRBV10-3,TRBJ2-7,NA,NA,CAISEDRYEQYF,TGTGCCATCAGTGAGGACCGCTACGAGCAGTACTTC
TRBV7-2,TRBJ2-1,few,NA,CASSLTAGVYSNEQFF,TGTGCCAGCAGCTTAACCGCAGGGGTCTACAGCAATGAGCAGTTCTTC
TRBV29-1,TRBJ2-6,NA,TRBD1,CSVVEGTGLYSGANVLTF,TGCAGCGTTGTAGAGGGGACAGGACTTTACTCTGGGGCCAACGTCCTGACTTTC
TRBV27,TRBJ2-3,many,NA,CASSLGRGPADTQYF,TGTGCCAGCAGTTTAGGGAGGGGGCCGGCAGATACGCAGTATTTT
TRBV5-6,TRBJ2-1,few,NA,CASSLDPTGQYNEQFF,TGTGCCAGCAGCTTGGACCCAACCGGACAATACAATGAGCAGTTCTTC
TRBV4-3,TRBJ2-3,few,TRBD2,CASSHGGKGAGRTDTQYF,TGCGCCAGCAGCCACGGCGGAAAAGGAGCGGGACGCACAGATACGCAGTATTTT
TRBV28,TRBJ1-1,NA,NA,CASSLPVRGDTEAFF,TGTGCCAGCAGTTTGCCCGTTCGGGGGGACACTGAAGCTTTCTTT
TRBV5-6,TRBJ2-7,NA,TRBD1,CASSEDRRSSYEQYF,TGTGCCAGCAGCGAGGACAGGCGAAGCTCCTACGAGCAGTACTTC
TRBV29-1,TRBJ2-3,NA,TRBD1,CSVDPTGFGTDTQYF,TGCAGCGTTGACCCGACAGGGTTCGGCACAGATACGCAGTATTTT
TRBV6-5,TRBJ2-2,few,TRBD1,CASSWSGGYTGELFF,TGTGCCAGCAGTTGGTCAGGGGGATATACCGGGGAGCTGTTTTTT
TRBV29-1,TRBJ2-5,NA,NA,CSDISYNQETQYF,TGCAGCGACATCAGTTATAACCAAGAGACCCAGTACTTC
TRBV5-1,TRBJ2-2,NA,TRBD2,CASSYPGLAGSGELFF,TGCGCCAGCAGCTACCCGGGACTAGCGGGGTCCGGGGAGCTGTTTTTT
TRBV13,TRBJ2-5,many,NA,CASSAESEGLGETQYF,TGTGCCAGCAGCGCTGAAAGCGAGGGTTTGGGAGAGACCCAGTACTTC
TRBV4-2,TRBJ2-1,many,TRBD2,CASSQDRGLDNEQFF,TGTGCCAGCAGCCAAGATAGGGGACTAGACAATGAGCAGTTCTTC
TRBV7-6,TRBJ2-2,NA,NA,CASSLGPMAQNTGELFF,TGTGCCAGCAGCTTAGGGCCCATGGCGCAGAACACCGGGGAGCTGTTTTTT
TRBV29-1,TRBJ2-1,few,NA,CSVDSYNEQFF,TGCAGCGTCGACTCCTACAATGAGCAGTTCTTC
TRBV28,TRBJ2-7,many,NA,CASSFWDSTDF,TGTGCCAGCTCTTTTTGGGATTCCACAGACTTC
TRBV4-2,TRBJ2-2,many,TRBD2,CASSHASGRAELFF,TGTGCCAGCAGCCACGCTAGCGGGAGGGCCGAGCTGTTTTTT
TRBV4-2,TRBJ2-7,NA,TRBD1,CASSQEAGQGSYEQYF,TGTGCCAGCAGCCAAGAGGCGGGACAGGGGAGCTACGAGCAGTACTTC
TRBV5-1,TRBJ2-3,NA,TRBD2,CASSRRTSGRKSTDTQYF,TGCGCCAGCAGCCGTAGGACTAGCGGGAGGAAGAGCACAGATACGCAGTATTTT
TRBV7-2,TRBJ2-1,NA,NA,CASSLVVGKNEQFF,TGTGCCAGCAGCTTAGTGGTGGGTAAGAATGAGCAGTTCTTC
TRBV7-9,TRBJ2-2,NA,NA,CASRGPPGELFF,TGTGCCAGCAGGGGCCCTCCCGGGGAGCTGTTTTTT
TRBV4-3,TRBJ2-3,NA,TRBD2,CASSQQPYSVAGGTTLQYF,TGCGCCAGCAGCCAACAACCCTATTCGGTAGCGGGAGGGACCACATTACAGTATTTT
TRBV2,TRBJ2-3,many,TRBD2,CASRKLAGGVDTQYF,TGTGCCAGCAGGAAACTAGCGGGAGGGGTAGATACGCAGTATTTT
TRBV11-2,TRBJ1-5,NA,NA,CASSTTTNQPQHF,TGTGCCAGCAGCACTACTACTAATCAGCCCCAGCATTTT
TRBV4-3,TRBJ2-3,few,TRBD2,CASSQDGGSITDTQYF,TGCGCCAGCAGCCAAGACGGCGGGAGTATAACAGATACGCAGTATTTT
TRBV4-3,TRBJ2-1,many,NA,CASSWASYNEQFF,TGCGCCAGCAGCTGGGCCTCCTACAATGAGCAGTTCTTC
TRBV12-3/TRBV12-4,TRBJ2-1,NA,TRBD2,CASSGLAGGPIEQFF,TGTGCCAGCAGTGGACTAGCGGGAGGGCCGATTGAGCAGTTCTTC